One T cell receptor (beta chain) is described in this entry. What antigen it recognizes has not been identified. Per-base qualities were not stored, and no clone one base away is much larger. This specimen comes from a study of human T cells and chemical hapten exposure (dated by TCRdb to about 2021). About the study as a whole: For sensitization, 2% DPC in acetone was applied to a roughly 2 cm by roughly 2 cm area of upper inner arm skin. Libraries were pooled for sequencing, and per-sample TCR yields varied mainly because of small differences in library volumes within the pool. For TCR sequencing, blood came from twenty-nine alopecia patients at anywhere from one to four time points (pre-sensitization, 2, 6 and 24 weeks). Patch testing on the upper back used Finn chambers containing 0.01% DPC, with scoring done after 6 days according to International Contact Dermatitis Research Group standards. Throughout the study period of around 24 weeks, patients also received therapeutic DPC doses to the scalp every week. Peripheral blood TCR repertoire changes were tracked in vivo in alopecia patients during primary and secondary sensitization to the hapten diphenylcyclopropenone (DPC). The patient cohort, mostly female, included alopecia areata with under or over 50% scalp involvement, alopecia totalis and alopecia universalis. Blood samples were taken from patients before sensitization (week 0) and then at 2, 6 and about 24 weeks after DPC sensitization. What the authors observed across the whole study: Repeated subsampling changed both the strength of the expansion versus patch-test correlation and the threshold at which the correlation became significant. The number of TCRs above 1 in 1000 frequency did not change with DPC sensitization; there was no evidence of global repertoire structure alterations. Significantly more large CDR3 similarity clusters were formed by expanded TCRs than by pre-sensitization or healthy control sets, consistent with antigen-driven responses. All patients had alopecia, a presumed autoimmune disease, so their immune response might differ from that of healthy individuals. Patch test score was positively correlated with the number of PT1 expanded TCRs, with significance at thresholds 8, 16 and 32 but not at 4.

Receptors were amplified or captured by RACE. The sequencing machine was a NextSeq 500. During library preparation, unique molecular identifiers were attached to individual cDNA molecules so that TCRs could be counted in a quantitative, reproducible way. Each blood RNA sample was used to sequence both TCR alpha and TCR beta chains. As for the authors' bioinformatics: Samples had a median of roughly 100,000 TCRs, with a range from roughly 23,224 to 700,000. The Decombinator software suite was used to annotate the V, J and CDR3 of the TCR reads. For PS versus PT1 abundance plots, all samples were subsampled to the same number of TCRs (28,000). TCRs were defined as expanded if absent before sensitization and observed at least eight times at the 2-week time point. Through fastp at Q25 and MiXCR, TCRdb rebuilt clones from the public reads, retaining in-frame beta chains. Identical CDR3 protein sequences are pooled into one entry, listed with their most common genes and DNA. These V and J calls are TCRdb output, not the study's own analysis. This sample is represented by approximately 120,000 distinct CDR3 sequences; 9.2% of them were singletons. The top ten constitute approximately 3% of the sample.

Per the publication, the time point label means: patch test 2, 6 weeks after DPC sensitization. The meaning of the sample's treatment or condition label: therapeutic diphenylcyclopropenone sensitization with weekly scalp DPC. At each patch-test visit, blood was drawn before the patch test was applied. Patients were considered eligible if aged 18 to 70, diagnosed with alopecia and deemed suitable for DPC therapy, and patients were excluded if pregnant. Unfractionated whole blood was collected in Tempus Blood RNA tubes, and total RNA was extracted from that blood. Taken from the germline V gene, the CDR1 and CDR2 loops are LGHNT and FRNRAP. Ends trimmed: V by 4 bases, J by 5 bases; bases unmatched to a gene: 2. There are 13 amino acids in the CDR3, from cysteine to phenylalanine inclusive. Only CDR3 DNA is held: 39 bases, read in frame from base 1.

The source material was whole blood, sampled in connection with sensitization to the hapten diphenylcyclopropenone (DPC). The chain couples TRBV12-5 to TRBJ2-7; 10 bases in the middle match TRBD1. The source of this sequence is a woman in her forties with alopecia areata. Some clones in this sample may be carry-over from other donors' samples. The DNA sequence is as follows: TGTGCTAGTGGTTCCGGGACAGGGGACGAGCAGTACTTC. Translated, this gives CASGSGTGDEQYF. With the rest looked up from the reference TRBV12-5 and TRBJ2-7 genes rather than sequenced, the full variable domain is DARVTQTPRHKVTEMGQEVTMRCQPILGHNTVFWYRQTMMQGLELLAYFRNRAPLDDSGMPKDRFSAEMPDATLATLKIQPSEPRDSAVYFCASGSGTGDEQYFGPGTRLTVT.